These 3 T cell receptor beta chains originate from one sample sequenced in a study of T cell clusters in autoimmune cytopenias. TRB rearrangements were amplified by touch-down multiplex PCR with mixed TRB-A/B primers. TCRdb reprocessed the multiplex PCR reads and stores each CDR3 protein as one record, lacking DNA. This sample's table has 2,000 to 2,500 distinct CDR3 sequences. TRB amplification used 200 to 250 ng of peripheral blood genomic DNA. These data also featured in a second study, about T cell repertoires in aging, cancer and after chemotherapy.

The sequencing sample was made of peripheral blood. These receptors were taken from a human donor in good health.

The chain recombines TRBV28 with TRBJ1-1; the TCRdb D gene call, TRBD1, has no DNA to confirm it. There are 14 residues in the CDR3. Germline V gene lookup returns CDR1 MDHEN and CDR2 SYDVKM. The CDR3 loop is CASSRQGAYLAAFF. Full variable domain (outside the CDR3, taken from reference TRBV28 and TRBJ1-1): DVKVTQSSRYLVKRTGEKVFLECVQDMDHENMFWYRQDPGLGLRLIYFSYDVKMKEKGDIPEGYSVSREKKERFSLILESASTNQTSMYLCASSRQGAYLAAFFGQGTRLTVV.

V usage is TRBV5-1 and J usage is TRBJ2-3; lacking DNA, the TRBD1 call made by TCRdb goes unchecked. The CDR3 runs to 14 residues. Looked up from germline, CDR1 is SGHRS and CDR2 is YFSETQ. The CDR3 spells CASSPQGAGDTQYF.

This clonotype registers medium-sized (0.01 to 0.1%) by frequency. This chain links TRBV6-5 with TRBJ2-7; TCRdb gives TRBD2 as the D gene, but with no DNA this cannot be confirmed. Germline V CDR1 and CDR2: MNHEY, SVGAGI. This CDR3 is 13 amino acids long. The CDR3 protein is CASGGGNSYEQYF.